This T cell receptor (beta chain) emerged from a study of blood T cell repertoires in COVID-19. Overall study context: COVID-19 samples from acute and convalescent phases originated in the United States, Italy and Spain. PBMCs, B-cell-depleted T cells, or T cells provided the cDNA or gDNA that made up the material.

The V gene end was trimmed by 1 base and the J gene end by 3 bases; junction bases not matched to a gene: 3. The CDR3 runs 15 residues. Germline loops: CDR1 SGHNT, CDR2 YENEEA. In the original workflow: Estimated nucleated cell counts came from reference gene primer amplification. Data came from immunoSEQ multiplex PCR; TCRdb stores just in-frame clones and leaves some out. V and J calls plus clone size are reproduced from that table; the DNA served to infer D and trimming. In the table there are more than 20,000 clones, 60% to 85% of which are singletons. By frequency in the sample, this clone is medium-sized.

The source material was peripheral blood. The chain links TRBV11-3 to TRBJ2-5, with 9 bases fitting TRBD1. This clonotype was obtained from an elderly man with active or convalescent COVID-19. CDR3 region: CASSLGTGAKETQYF. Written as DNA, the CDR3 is TGTGCCAGCAGCTTAGGGACAGGGGCAAAAGAGACCCAGTACTTC.